This is a list of T cell receptor beta chains from one sample in a study of blood T cell repertoires in COVID-19. This table comes from immunoSEQ multiplex PCR, and its TCRdb copy is limited to in-frame clones, with some not included. The sample lists about 330,000 clones; 80% to 90% were seen once. Sequencing used PBMCs or T cells enriched from blood (not recorded which). These receptors came from a woman under 30 who had recovered from COVID-19. Both conserved end residues are part of each CDR3. The D gene is left open where the match is weak. A row's size may be missing; if present it is once, few, many or a size class.

once TRBJ2-7 TRBD2 TRBV4-1 TGCGCCAGCAGCGGGACTAGCGGGGGGGCTGCGGGATACGAGCAGTACTTC CASSGTSGGAAGYEQYF
NA TRBJ1-1 TRBD1 TRBV10-1 TGCGCCAGCAGTGAGGCAGGGGGCCTGAACACTGAAGCTTTCTTT CASSEAGGLNTEAFF
NA TRBJ1-2 TRBD1 TRBV19 TGTGCCAGTAGTCCCTGGGACAGGGGGAAGGATGGCTACACCTTC CASSPWDRGKDGYTF
NA TRBJ2-7 TRBD2 TRBV11-2 TGTGCCAGCAGCCCCGGACTAGCGGGAGAGTACGAGCAGTACTTC CASSPGLAGEYEQYF
NA TRBJ1-5 TRBD1 TRBV9 TGTGCCAGCAGCGTAGGGTCGGACAGGGGGCAGCCCCAGCATTTT CASSVGSDRGQPQHF
NA TRBJ2-4 TRBD2 TRBV7-9 TGTGCCAGCAGCTTAGCTCAACTAGCGGGCTGGGCCAAAAACATTCAGTACTTC CASSLAQLAGWAKNIQYF
NA TRBJ2-1 NA TRBV19 TGTGCCAGTAGTATATACGAAGGGAGACTAGATGAGCAGTTCTTC CASSIYEGRLDEQFF
once TRBJ1-1 TRBD1 TRBV9 TGTGCCAGCAGCGTGGCCGGGACAGGAACTGAAGCTTTCTTT CASSVAGTGTEAFF
medium-sized TRBJ1-2 TRBD1 TRBV30 TGTGCCTCCAGACAGGGCGGTGGGTACTACTATGGCTACACCTTC CASRQGGGYYYGYTF
NA TRBJ1-3 TRBD1 TRBV4-1 TGCGCCAGCAGCCAACCTACAGGGGGCCGTGGAAACACCATATATTTT CASSQPTGGRGNTIYF
NA TRBJ1-1 TRBD1 TRBV9 TGTGCCAGCAGCGTGTCAGGGGGGCCTGAAGCTTTCTTT CASSVSGGPEAFF
NA TRBJ1-2 NA TRBV5-1 TGCGCCAGCAGCTTACAGGGTAACGGCTACACCTTC CASSLQGNGYTF
NA TRBJ2-5 TRBD2 TRBV3-1/TRBV3-2 TGTGCCAGCAGCCTTAGGGGCGGGGGGGCTCAAGAGACCCAGTACTTC CASSLRGGGAQETQYF
NA TRBJ1-5 NA TRBV4-1 TGCGCCAGCAGCCAAGATACACAGGTACAGTTCAATCAGCCCCAGCATTTT CASSQDTQVQFNQPQHF
NA TRBJ2-7 TRBD2 TRBV5-1 TGCGCCAGCAGCTTGGGGACTAGCGGGGGTTACGAGCAGTACTTC CASSLGTSGGYEQYF
NA TRBJ1-3 TRBD1 TRBV3-1/TRBV3-2 TGTGCCAGCAGTAGAACAGGGGGACTCTCTGGAAACACCATATATTTT CASSRTGGLSGNTIYF
NA TRBJ1-1 NA TRBV9 TGTGCCAGCAGCTCTAGCCTCAGACGGGAGACTGAAGCTTTCTTT CASSSSLRRETEAFF
NA TRBJ1-6 TRBD1 TRBV30 TGTGCCTGGAGCCCCGGGTGGCAGGGGGTGGATTCACCCCTCCACTTT CAWSPGWQGVDSPLHF
NA TRBJ2-7 NA TRBV7-2 TGTGCCAGCAGCCCTGGCCGGACAGTCTACGAGCAGTACTTC CASSPGRTVYEQYF
NA TRBJ1-6 NA TRBV12-3/TRBV12-4 TGTGCCAGCAGCCATAGGCGGGATTCACCCCTCCACTTT CASSHRRDSPLHF
NA TRBJ2-7 TRBD2 TRBV3-1/TRBV3-2 TGTGCCAGCAGCCTTTTGGGAGGGGACTCCTACGAGCAGTACTTC CASSLLGGDSYEQYF
NA TRBJ1-2 TRBD1 TRBV11-2 TGTGCCAGCAGCCCATGGACCCGACAGGGTGGTGGCTACACCTTC CASSPWTRQGGGYTF
few TRBJ1-1 NA TRBV5-1 TGCGCCAGCAAGCTTGGGGGGGAGACTGAAGCTTTCTTT CASKLGGETEAFF
NA TRBJ1-1 NA TRBV2 TGTGCCAGCAGTATGACAGCGAACACTGAAGCTTTCTTT CASSMTANTEAFF
NA TRBJ1-4 TRBD1 TRBV18 TGTGCCAGCTCACCGCCTGACAGGGGGCGAGGCGAAAAACTGTTTTTT CASSPPDRGRGEKLFF
few TRBJ1-6 NA TRBV6-5 TGTGCCAGCAGTTACTCGAGTTATGAGCCCCTCCACTTT CASSYSSYEPLHF
NA TRBJ2-1 NA TRBV28 TGTGCCAGCAGTACCCGCCTGGGGGGAGGTTGGAATGAGCAGTTCTTC CASSTRLGGGWNEQFF
NA TRBJ1-1 NA TRBV28 TGTGCCAGCAGTATCCCCTGGGACACAAACACTGAAGCTTTCTTT CASSIPWDTNTEAFF
few TRBJ2-3 NA TRBV14 TGTGCCAGTCGACCGGGGATCAGCACAGATACGCAGTATTTT CASRPGISTDTQYF
few TRBJ2-7 NA TRBV7-9 TGTGCCAGCAGCTTCCGGGACAAAATTTACGAGCAGTACTTC CASSFRDKIYEQYF
few TRBJ1-5 NA TRBV18 TGTGCCAGCTCACCCGACGGACTAAGCAATCAGCCCCAGCATTTT CASSPDGLSNQPQHF
NA TRBJ2-7 TRBD2 TRBV6-1 TGTGCCAGCAGTGAGCAAACAGGCGGGGGCTACGAGCAGTACTTC CASSEQTGGGYEQYF
NA TRBJ2-1 TRBD1 TRBV2 TGTGCCAGCAGCAAAGACAGGGGTGAGCAGTTCTTC CASSKDRGEQFF
NA TRBJ2-1 NA TRBV9 TGTGCCAGCAGCGTCTCACTACAAAGCGTCAATGAGCAGTTCTTC CASSVSLQSVNEQFF
NA TRBJ1-2 NA TRBV28 TGTGCCAGCAGTGGGGGCTTTTTACAGTTTAACTATGGCTACACCTTC CASSGGFLQFNYGYTF
NA TRBJ2-7 TRBD2 TRBV5-4 TGTGCCAGCAGCACGGCTAGCGGGGGCCCTCAGGAGCAGTACTTC CASSTASGGPQEQYF
NA TRBJ1-6 TRBD1 TRBV9 TGTGCCAGCAGCGTGGACAGGGATAATTCACCCCTCCACTTT CASSVDRDNSPLHF
NA TRBJ2-7 NA TRBV5-4 TGTGCCAGCAGCAGGACGGGACTCAGCATCTACGAGCAGTACTTC CASSRTGLSIYEQYF
NA TRBJ2-7 NA TRBV20-1 TGCAGTGCCGGGGACTACGAGCAGTACTTC CSAGDYEQYF
NA TRBJ2-4 TRBD2 TRBV4-1 TGCGCCAGCAGCCAGATACTAGCGGGAGGGCCTGCTCTTCAGTACTTC CASSQILAGGPALQYF
NA TRBJ2-1 NA TRBV9 TGTGCCCGCGGGACAGCGACCTACAATGAGCAGTTCTTC CARGTATYNEQFF
NA TRBJ2-2 NA TRBV19 TGTGCCAGTAGTAGGCAACAGAACACCGGGGAGCTGTTTTTT CASSRQQNTGELFF
NA TRBJ1-5 NA TRBV6-1 TGTGCCAGCAGTGAATTTAGACACCGGGGGAATCAGCCCCAGCATTTT CASSEFRHRGNQPQHF
NA TRBJ2-1 TRBD2 TRBV7-3 TGTGCCAGCAGCGTGACTAGCTATGGCTACAATGAGCAGTTCTTC CASSVTSYGYNEQFF
few TRBJ2-7 TRBD2 TRBV5-1 TGCGCCAGCAGCTCGCAGCCGGGACTAGGGTACGAGCAGTACTTC CASSSQPGLGYEQYF
NA TRBJ1-1 NA TRBV30 TGTGCCTGGAGTTTCGGCGGCGTTCCACCTACGATTGCTTTCTTT CAWSFGGVPPTIAFF
NA TRBJ1-1 NA TRBV11-1 TGTGCCAGCAGCTTAGTCGAGGGGGAGAACACTGAAGCTTTCTTT CASSLVEGENTEAFF
NA TRBJ2-5 NA TRBV2 TGTGCCAGCAGTTCAGCGCAGACCCAGTACTTC CASSSAQTQYF
NA TRBJ2-1 NA TRBV19 TGTGCCAGTAGTAGGGGGGGCCCTCTCTACAATGAGCAGTTCTTC CASSRGGPLYNEQFF
NA TRBJ2-7 TRBD2 TRBV2 TGTGCCAGCAGTGAAGAGGGACTAGCGGGAGACGAGCAGTACTTC CASSEEGLAGDEQYF
NA TRBJ2-1 TRBD2 TRBV13 TGTGCCAGCAGCCCGGGACTAGCGGGAGGGAATGAGCAGTTCTTC CASSPGLAGGNEQFF
few TRBJ1-1 NA TRBV3-1/TRBV3-2 TGTGCCAGCAGCCCCCGGACAGCTATCACTGAAGCTTTCTTT CASSPRTAITEAFF
NA TRBJ1-1 NA TRBV7-9 TGTGCCAGCAGCTTTGGAGGTGACCCCCTCCTGAACACTGAAGCTTTCTTT CASSFGGDPLLNTEAFF
NA TRBJ2-7 TRBD2 TRBV2 TGTGCCAGCAGTGTAGAAAGCGGGAGGGTTATTCCCCGCGAGCAGTACTTC CASSVESGRVIPREQYF
NA TRBJ2-7 TRBD1 TRBV19 TGTGCCAGTAGTGCTGGACAGGGTCTCGGGTACGAGCAGTACTTC CASSAGQGLGYEQYF
NA TRBJ2-5 NA TRBV5-1 TGCGCCAGCAGTACCCAGCAAGAGACCCAGTACTTC CASSTQQETQYF
NA TRBJ1-6 NA TRBV6-6 TGTGCCAGCAACTTCGGGGGGCAACCCCTCCACTTT CASNFGGQPLHF